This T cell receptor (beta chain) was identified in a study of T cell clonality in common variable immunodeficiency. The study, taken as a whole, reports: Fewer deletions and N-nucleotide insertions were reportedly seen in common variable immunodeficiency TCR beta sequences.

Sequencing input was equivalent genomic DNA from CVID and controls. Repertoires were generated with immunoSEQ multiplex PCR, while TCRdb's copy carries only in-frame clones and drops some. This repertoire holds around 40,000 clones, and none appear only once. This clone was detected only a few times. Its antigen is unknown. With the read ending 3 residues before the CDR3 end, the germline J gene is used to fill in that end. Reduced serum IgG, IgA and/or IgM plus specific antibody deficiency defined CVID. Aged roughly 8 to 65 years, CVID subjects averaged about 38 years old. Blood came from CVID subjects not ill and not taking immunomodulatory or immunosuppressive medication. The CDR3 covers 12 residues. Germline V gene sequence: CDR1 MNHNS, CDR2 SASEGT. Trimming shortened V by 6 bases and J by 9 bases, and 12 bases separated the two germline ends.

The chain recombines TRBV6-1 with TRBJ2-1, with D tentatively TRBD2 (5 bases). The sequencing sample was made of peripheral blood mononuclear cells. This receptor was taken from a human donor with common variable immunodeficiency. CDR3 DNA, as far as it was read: TGTGCCAGCAGGGAATCTAGCATTGAG. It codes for CASRESSIE. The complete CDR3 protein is CASRESSIEQFF.